A single sample gave rise to the 7 T cell receptor beta chains below, sequenced in a study of cytomegalovirus exposure and HLA in healthy donors. Vbeta (60) and Jbeta (13) primers were used in the PCR. The data were produced by immunoSEQ multiplex PCR, yet TCRdb's version contains in-frame clones alone and is incomplete. The sample lists more than 70,000 clones; around 77% were seen once. Sequenced input: PBMCs. The receptors come from a boy aged 5-17 years in good health and CMV-seronegative.

This clone was recorded only once. The chain employs TRBV5-6 and TRBJ2-2; D gene ambiguous. Deletions cut 7 bases from V and 6 bases from J, with 10 bases between. The CDR3 spans 12 residues. Germline CDR1 reads SGHDT; CDR2 reads YYEEEE. The CDR3 coding sequence is TGTGCCAGCGCGGTAGTCGCCGGGGAGCTGTTTTTT. This codes for CASAVVAGELFF.

The V call is TRBV29-1, the J call TRBJ1-5; 11 nucleotides match TRBD1. In germline, CDR1 is SQVTM, CDR2 ANQGSEA. V lost 4 bases, J lost 4 bases, and 3 bases stayed unmatched. The length of the CDR3 is 14 residues. The CDR3 region has the DNA TGCAGCGTTGCAGGGACAGGGGGTAATCAGCCCCAGCATTTT. Translating it yields CSVAGTGGNQPQHF.

V usage is TRBV2 and J usage is TRBJ2-1; TRBD2 agrees at 15 bases. Trimming took 7 bases from V and 5 from J; bases not matched to a gene: 18. The CDR3 totals 20 residues. Germline V gene sequence: CDR1 SNHLY, CDR2 FYNNEI. In DNA form, the CDR3 reads TGTGCCAGCATGTTTTCCCGGACTAGCGGGGGGGCCCCCTCGAACAATGAGCAGTTCTTC. Translated: CASMFSRTSGGAPSNNEQFF.

This clone was observed a handful of times. This rearrangement joins TRBV19 to TRBJ2-7; 7 bases line up with TRBD1. After removal of 1 base from V and 0 bases from J, the junction contained 3 bases not matched to a gene. This CDR3 is built from 15 residues. CDR1 is LNHDA and CDR2 is SQIVND in the germline V gene (reference sequence). The CDR3, as DNA: TGTGCCAGTAGTATAGGCACAGGGGTCTCCTACGAGCAGTACTTC. Translating gives CASSIGTGVSYEQYF.

The chain uses TRBV7-2 and TRBJ2-7; 7 bases line up with TRBD2. With V trimmed by 1 base and J by 2 bases, 14 bases remained unmatched. Germline-derived CDR1 and CDR2 are SGHTA and FQGNSA. This CDR3 has 18 amino acids. CDR3 DNA sequence: TGTGCCAGCAGCTTAGTAAGTGGTGGGCTAGCGGTTCCCTACGAGCAGTACTTC. Protein product: CASSLVSGGLAVPYEQYF.

The chain recombines TRBV29-1 with TRBJ1-2; D gene uncertain. With 4 bases removed from V and 3 bases from J, the gap between germline ends came to 12 bases. This CDR3 spans 13 amino acids. Germline CDR1 is SQVTM and CDR2 is ANQGSEA. The CDR3 region is CSVARGSDYGYTF. DNA of the CDR3: TGCAGCGTTGCGCGGGGAAGCGACTATGGCTACACCTTC.

This clone was found a few times. The chain carries TRBV10-1 and TRBJ1-5, with D hard to call. This CDR3 contains 17 residues. The germline V and J ends were trimmed by 6 bases and 3 bases, with 21 bases remaining between them. The germline V gene has CDR1 WNHNN and CDR2 SYGVQD (reference sequence). In nucleotides, the CDR3 is TGCGCCAGCAGGGGTTCGAGTCGGGGTTTTGACAATCAGCCCCAGCATTTT. Translation gives CASRGSSRGFDNQPQHF.